These T cell receptor beta chains were read from a single sample in a study of cytomegalovirus exposure and HLA in healthy donors. Assay used: immunoSEQ multiplex PCR; TCRdb lists only in-frame clones, some missing. The sample records roughly 200,000 clones, approximately 78% being singletons. The material sequenced was PBMCs. The origin of the receptors is a man between 25 and 39 years old in good health and CMV-seronegative. CDR3s include the opening cysteine and the closing phenylalanine or tryptophan. A D gene is named only where the DNA matches it firmly. Where a row states a size, it is once, few, many or the class of an expanded clone; other rows omit it.

V gene	clone size	J gene	D gene	CDR3 length	CDR3 protein	CDR3 DNA
TRBV5-6	.	TRBJ1-2	TRBD1	15	CASTKPGQGEYGYTF	TGTGCCAGCACCAAACCCGGACAGGGTGAATATGGCTACACCTTC
TRBV9	.	TRBJ1-6	.	16	CASSVASVNQNSPLHF	TGTGCCAGCAGCGTAGCTTCGGTAAACCAAAATTCACCCCTCCACTTT
TRBV15	.	TRBJ2-3	.	14	CATSRGQPGDTQYF	TGTGCCACCAGCAGAGGACAGCCGGGAGATACGCAGTATTTT
TRBV10-3	.	TRBJ1-2	TRBD1	15	CATLHPGTGPYGYTF	TGTGCCACCCTCCATCCCGGGACAGGGCCTTATGGCTACACCTTC
TRBV10-2	.	TRBJ1-1	.	11	CASGRMPEAFF	TGCGCCAGCGGCAGGATGCCTGAAGCTTTCTTT
TRBV27	.	TRBJ2-7	TRBD1	16	CASSLLRDSSSYEQYF	TGTGCCAGCAGTTTGTTACGGGACAGCAGCTCCTACGAGCAGTACTTC
TRBV2	.	TRBJ1-1	.	14	CASSPQHSGTEAFF	TGTGCCAGCAGTCCACAACACAGCGGCACTGAAGCTTTCTTT
TRBV5-1	.	TRBJ1-3	TRBD1	18	CASSLVPGTGTSGNTIYF	TGCGCCAGCAGCTTGGTCCCCGGGACAGGGACTTCTGGAAACACCATATATTTT
TRBV5-1	.	TRBJ1-2	TRBD1	13	CASSLEGAYGYTF	TGCGCCAGCAGCTTGGAGGGGGCCTATGGCTACACCTTC
TRBV6-6	.	TRBJ1-1	.	13	CASSRGQNTEAFF	TGTGCCAGCAGTCGCGGACAGAACACTGAAGCTTTCTTT
TRBV7-9	.	TRBJ1-2	.	13	CASSLTVPYGYTF	TGTGCCAGCAGCTTAACGGTCCCCTATGGCTACACCTTC
TRBV4-1	once	TRBJ2-5	.	16	CASSHRLAPGQETQYF	TGCGCCAGCAGCCACCGTCTAGCACCGGGGCAAGAGACCCAGTACTTC
TRBV5-1	.	TRBJ2-5	TRBD2	14	CASSTGGGFETQYF	TGCGCCAGCAGCACCGGGGGGGGCTTCGAGACCCAGTACTTC